This note documents a single T cell receptor beta chain sequence. The antigen it recognizes is unknown. No base quality information exists; no much larger clone differs at one position. This specimen comes from a study of T cell repertoires in cytomegalovirus infection (dated by TCRdb to between 2017 and 2020). Looking at the study overall: Donor HLA type was relevant to the analysis, because carriage of CMV infection together with the matching HLA type was indicated by public TCR beta signatures. What the work shows at the level of the full study, not this receptor alone: In both this cohort and an independent cohort of 352 donors, the cumulative frequency of public TCR beta family members distinguished carriers of CMV infection plus the relevant HLA type. In the ex vivo response, HLA-C-restricted CMV-specific TCR beta clonotypes were dominant, and in two of eight donors the single most frequent clonotype came from this HLA-C-restricted group.

According to the germline V gene, CDR1 reads MNHEY and CDR2 reads SVGAGI. For this chain, trimming is 5 bases at the V end and 3 bases at the J end, and the number of junction bases without a gene match is 4. The CDR3 has 15 amino acids, counting the end cysteine and phenylalanine. Of all the DNA, just the CDR3 is kept, 45 bases in frame from base 1. Sequencing was carried out with an Illumina HiSeq 1500. TCRdb trimmed the raw reads at Q25, called clones with MiXCR and kept productive beta chains. Identical CDR3 protein sequences are pooled into one entry, listed with their most common genes and DNA. A total of about 360,000 distinct CDR3 sequences appear in this sample, about a sixth of them only once. The ten largest clones represent 7.5% to 9% of the sample.

The rearrangement combines TRBV6-5 with TRBJ2-7; 13 central bases correspond to TRBD2. Sequencing was carried out using PBMCs. This clonotype was sampled from a human donor in good health (CMV status not recorded). Some clones in this sample may be carry-over from other donors' samples. The CDR3 protein is CASSKWTSGSYEQYF. The DNA is TGTGCCAGCAGTAAGTGGACTAGCGGGAGCTACGAGCAGTACTTC.